Listed below are T cell receptor beta chains from one sample, sequenced in a study of blood T cell repertoires in COVID-19. TCRdb's copy holds only in-frame clones and misses some; the assay was immunoSEQ multiplex PCR. The data hold approximately 150,000 clones, with approximately 82% observed a single time. Sequencing was done on a sample of peripheral blood. These receptors were collected from a man aged 65 to 85 who had recovered from COVID-19. CDR3s leave out the opening cysteine and the closing phenylalanine or tryptophan.

CDR3aa | j_gene | v_gene
ASSVSGAKTDTQY | TRBJ2-3 | TRBV10-2
ATSSTGGTYEQY | TRBJ2-7 | TRBV15
ASSLSVENTGELF | TRBJ2-2 | TRBV11-2
ASSLGPDRGNYGYT | TRBJ1-2 | TRBV5-1
ASTHRDSYTGELF | TRBJ2-2 | TRBV6-5
ASSSGTRSYNEQF | TRBJ2-1 | TRBV6-5
ASSQDGLAETQY | TRBJ2-5 | TRBV4-1
ATSRDQGVLGTQY | TRBJ2-5 | TRBV15
ASIPDYREVVSHYGYT | TRBJ1-2 | TRBV6-2/TRBV6-3
ASSPQGSSYEQY | TRBJ2-7 | TRBV19
ASSDPGSNQPQH | TRBJ1-5 | TRBV5-5
TSSSRELGTGELF | TRBJ2-2 | TRBV1
ASSSSGIRGGYT | TRBJ1-2 | TRBV28
ASSSAPGLAGGEQY | TRBJ2-7 | TRBV13
ATSEAGLQNEKLF | TRBJ1-4 | TRBV24-1
ASSGGTSGAGELF | TRBJ2-2 | TRBV11-2
ASSPRQGSQETQY | TRBJ2-5 | TRBV18
ASSLFRWTEAF | TRBJ1-1 | TRBV11-2
ASSDQGPEAF | TRBJ1-1 | TRBV6-1
ASSVTRYEQY | TRBJ2-7 | TRBV5-1
ASSSGTGVEKLF | TRBJ1-4 | TRBV5-4
ASSTGQNNEQF | TRBJ2-1 | TRBV10-1
ASSYVLEGTEAF | TRBJ1-1 | TRBV6-5
ASSPTGTGVAYEQY | TRBJ2-7 | TRBV18